These T cell receptor beta chains were read from a single sample in a study of Ad26.COV2.S vaccination and SARS-CoV-2 variants. The protocol was immunoSEQ multiplex PCR, while the TCRdb copy is restricted to in-frame clones and leaves out a portion. This sample yields about 680,000 clones, of which approximately 88% are seen a single time; over 1.3% belongs to the top ten. This specimen consisted of peripheral blood, obtained in a trial of Ad26.COV2.S vaccine versus placebo. Receptors were obtained from a person aged 18 to 59 who received the Ad26.COV2.S COVID-19 vaccine or a placebo. CDR3s include the opening cysteine and the closing phenylalanine or tryptophan. A D gene is named only where the DNA matches it firmly. A clone size is listed for some rows: how often the clone was seen (once, few, many), or a class if it is expanded.

TRBV10-1	.	TRBJ1-1	.	TGCGCCAGCAGTGAGTCGAACGCCGGCCGCGGGGCTTTCTTT	CASSESNAGRGAFF
TRBV6-5	.	TRBJ2-4	.	TGTGCCAGCAGGCGTACAGGGACCAAAAACATTCAGTACTTC	CASRRTGTKNIQYF
TRBV24-1	.	TRBJ2-1	.	TGTGCCACCAGTGGCGAATACAATGAGCAGTTCTTC	CATSGEYNEQFF
TRBV4-3	once	TRBJ1-2	.	TGCGCCAGCAGCCAAGATAGAGGGTATGAGGCCTATGGCTACACCTTC	CASSQDRGYEAYGYTF
TRBV3-1/TRBV3-2	.	TRBJ1-2	.	TGTGCCAGCAGCCCTGCAGGGTACTATGGCTACACCTTC	CASSPAGYYGYTF
TRBV30	.	TRBJ1-2	TRBD1	TGTGCCTGGATTCCCCGACAGGGGGGGGTCTACACCTTC	CAWIPRQGGVYTF
TRBV2	.	TRBJ1-1	.	TGTGCCAGCACGGTGAACACTGAAGCTTTCTTT	CASTVNTEAFF
TRBV10-1	.	TRBJ2-7	.	TGCGCCAGCAGTCCACCCAGCGGGCGGGGAACCTACGAGCAGTACTTC	CASSPPSGRGTYEQYF
TRBV6-5	few	TRBJ1-5	.	TGTGCCAGCAGTTACTCTGGGGGCAGTGGTTCGCCCCAGCATTTT	CASSYSGGSGSPQHF
TRBV4-2	.	TRBJ1-5	TRBD1	TGTGCCAGCAGCCCAGGACAGGGTGGCAATCAGCCCCAGCATTTT	CASSPGQGGNQPQHF
TRBV5-4	.	TRBJ2-3	TRBD2	TGTGCCAGCAGCTTGGGACTAGCGGGAGGCTCAGATACGCAGTATTTT	CASSLGLAGGSDTQYF
TRBV30	once	TRBJ1-2	.	TGTGCCTGGAGGAGACGAGGAATCATTGGCTACACCTTC	CAWRRRGIIGYTF
TRBV7-2	.	TRBJ2-7	.	TGTGCCAGCAGCTTAGCTTGGGACGTGAGCTCCTACGAGCAGTACTTC	CASSLAWDVSSYEQYF
TRBV30	.	TRBJ2-7	.	TGTGCCTGGAATACTAGGGTGTTTCCCTACGAGCAGTACTTC	CAWNTRVFPYEQYF
TRBV6-2/TRBV6-3	.	TRBJ1-2	.	TGTGCCAGCAGTTACCCCTCATATGGCTACACCTTC	CASSYPSYGYTF
TRBV6-5	.	TRBJ2-3	TRBD2	TGTGCCAGCATAGCGGCGGGGGGTGATACGCAGTATTTT	CASIAAGGDTQYF
TRBV20-1	.	TRBJ1-2	.	TGCAGTGCTAGAGGCCACTATGGCTACACCTTC	CSARGHYGYTF
TRBV6-5	.	TRBJ2-7	.	TGTGCCAGCAGTTGGGGTGGTACAGGATACGAGCAGTACTTC	CASSWGGTGYEQYF
TRBV7-2	few	TRBJ2-2	.	TGTGCCAGCAGCTTATCGCTGTCGAACACCGGGGAGCTGTTTTTT	CASSLSLSNTGELFF
TRBV6-5	.	TRBJ2-3	.	TGTGCCATCCTGACTAGAAGAGATACGCAGTATTTT	CAILTRRDTQYF
TRBV21-1	.	TRBJ2-7	.	TGTGCCAGCAGCAAGCCGGGACTAGCGGGAGACCGGTACGAGCAGTACTTC	CASSKPGLAGDRYEQYF
TRBV19	few	TRBJ2-7	TRBD2	TGTGCCAGTAGTGGACTAGCGGGAGGCTACGAGCAGTACTTC	CASSGLAGGYEQYF
TRBV2	.	TRBJ2-5	.	TGTGCCAGCAGTCGAGCTTGGCAAGAGACCCAGTACTTC	CASSRAWQETQYF
TRBV19	.	TRBJ1-5	.	TGTGCCAGTAGTAGCAGGGGAAATCAGCCCCAGCATTTT	CASSSRGNQPQHF
TRBV27	.	TRBJ2-2	TRBD2	TGTGCCAGCACTCGGGAGGGCAGGGTTGGATACGGGGAGCTGTTTTTT	CASTREGRVGYGELFF
TRBV4-2	.	TRBJ2-5	TRBD1	TGTGCCAGCAGCCAAGGTCCGGGACAGGGAGAGACCCAGTACTTC	CASSQGPGQGETQYF
TRBV11-3	.	TRBJ2-3	.	TGTGCCAGCAGCTTCGGAGGGGGGGTCACAGATACGCAGTATTTT	CASSFGGGVTDTQYF
TRBV5-5	.	TRBJ1-5	.	TGTGCCAGCAGCTTACTGGGAAAGGAAAATCAGCCCCAGCATTTT	CASSLLGKENQPQHF
TRBV5-1	.	TRBJ1-1	.	TGCGCCAGCAGCTTGGCAGGGACCACTGAAGCTTTCTTT	CASSLAGTTEAFF
TRBV5-8	.	TRBJ2-1	TRBD2	TGTGCCAGCAGCTTGGCCACTATACTAGCGGGGGGCATGGATGAGCAGTTCTTC	CASSLATILAGGMDEQFF
TRBV7-9	.	TRBJ1-1	TRBD1	TGTGCCAGCAGCTTGGGACAGGGAGCGGGAAACACTGAAGCTTTCTTT	CASSLGQGAGNTEAFF
TRBV3-1/TRBV3-2	.	TRBJ1-1	.	TGTGCCAGCAGCTGGCGAGTCGGGGGATGGGACACTGAAGCTTTCTTT	CASSWRVGGWDTEAFF
TRBV20-1	.	TRBJ1-1	.	TGCAGTGCCACGAACACTGAAGCTTTCTTT	CSATNTEAFF
TRBV25-1	.	TRBJ1-5	.	TGTGCCAGCAGCGAGTCGCGGGGCGCGGGTCAGCCCCAGCATTTT	CASSESRGAGQPQHF
TRBV9	once	TRBJ2-1	TRBD2	TGTGCCAGCAGCGTAGTGGCGGGGGGGTACAATGAGCAGTTCTTC	CASSVVAGGYNEQFF
TRBV18	.	TRBJ2-1	TRBD1	TGTGCCAGCTCGCCCGGGACAGCAAATGAGCAGTTCTTC	CASSPGTANEQFF
TRBV6-5	.	TRBJ1-6	TRBD1	TGTGCCAGCACCCCGGGACAGTATAATTCACCCCTCCACTTT	CASTPGQYNSPLHF
TRBV6-5	.	TRBJ1-6	.	TGTGCCAGCAGCCGGGGCGATTCACCCCTCCACTTT	CASSRGDSPLHF
TRBV10-2	.	TRBJ1-4	TRBD1	TGCGCCAGCAGGGGGACAGGGGGAACTAATGAAAAACTGTTTTTT	CASRGTGGTNEKLFF
TRBV14	.	TRBJ2-1	TRBD2	TGTGCCAGCAGCCAATATAGCGGGAGCTCCTACAATGAGCAGTTCTTC	CASSQYSGSSYNEQFF
TRBV10-3	.	TRBJ2-7	.	TGTGCCATCAGTGAGTCGGGTCAGTTAGGGCTCTACGAGCAGTACTTC	CAISESGQLGLYEQYF
TRBV27	.	TRBJ1-5	TRBD1	TGTGCCAGCAGTTTATCCCCGGGACAGGGGAATCAGCCCCAGCATTTT	CASSLSPGQGNQPQHF